Shown below are 30 T cell receptor beta chains from a single sample sequenced in a study of blood T cell repertoires in COVID-19. Measured with immunoSEQ multiplex PCR; TCRdb has only the in-frame clones, and not every one. The sample records approximately 260,000 clones, about nine tenths being singletons. The sequenced sample consisted of PBMCs or T cells enriched from blood (not recorded which). These receptors originate from a woman younger than 45 with acute COVID-19.

The V and J genes are TRBV10-2 and TRBJ1-2, with 8 bases that match TRBD1. The CDR3 covers 15 residues. Germline V gives CDR1 WSHSY, CDR2 SAAADI. The trim removed 4 bases at V and 4 bases at J, leaving 8 bases unmatched. Here the CDR3 reads CASSAGTGTLYGYTF. CDR3 nucleotide sequence: TGCGCCAGCAGTGCCGGGACAGGTACCCTCTATGGCTACACCTTC.

This clone was observed a handful of times. This chain connects TRBV2 to TRBJ2-7; 9 bases match TRBD2. CDR3 length: 15 amino acids. The germline V gene encodes CDR1 SNHLY and CDR2 FYNNEI. V trimming: 0 bases; J trimming: 7 bases; junction bases outside the gene matches: 7. The CDR3 coding sequence is TGTGCCAGCAGTGAAGCGCGGGGGGGCCACGGTGAGCAGTACTTC. It translates to CASSEARGGHGEQYF.

This chain uses TRBV11-3 with TRBJ2-7, with 10 positions matching TRBD1. Germline loops: CDR1 SGHNT, CDR2 YENEEA. The CDR3 is 14 residues long. The V and J ends lost 4 bases and 7 bases, in that order; junction bases with no gene match: 7. As DNA, the CDR3 is TGTGCCAGCAGCTGGGGACAGGGGCGAGAAGAGCAGTACTTC. Its translation: CASSWGQGREEQYF.

The chain recombines TRBV10-3 with TRBJ1-2, with D possibly TRBD1 on 5 matching bases. This CDR3 comprises 14 residues. V gave up 10 bases and J gave up 4 bases, with 19 bases separating them. The germline CDR1 and CDR2 sequences are ENHRY and SYGVKD. The CDR3 is CASGEGTRRYGYTF. The CDR3 DNA sequence: TGTGCCAGCGGGGAGGGGACGCGACGCTATGGCTACACCTTC.

The V call is TRBV5-1, the J call TRBJ1-1, with D possibly TRBD1 on 6 matching bases. Trimming removed 5 bases from V and 1 base from J, with 15 bases in between. The CDR3 spans 15 residues. Per the germline V gene, CDR1 is SGHRS and CDR2 is YFSETQ. CDR3 DNA sequence: TGCGCCAGCAGTACCGGGGTGGGGGCGAACACTGAAGCTTTCTTT. It yields the protein CASSTGVGANTEAFF.

The V call is TRBV5-1, the J call TRBJ2-5; 10 nucleotides align to TRBD2. J lost 5 bases, V lost 2 bases, and 3 bases had no gene match. CDR3 length equals 14 residues. Germline lookup yields CDR1 SGHRS and CDR2 YFSETQ. The DNA of the CDR3 is TGCGCCAGCAGCTTAGCGGGGGGGCCGGAGACCCAGTACTTC. Amino acids: CASSLAGGPETQYF.

The chain uses TRBV2 and TRBJ1-1, with D maybe TRBD1 (6 bases). The CDR3 totals 13 residues. The ends were cut back, 6 bases at V and 8 bases at J, with 16 bases in the middle. The germline V gene has CDR1 SNHLY and CDR2 FYNNEI. The CDR3 protein is CASRNPGGSEAFF. The DNA of the CDR3 is TGTGCCAGCAGGAACCCTGGGGGCTCAGAAGCTTTCTTT.

The chain uses TRBV28 and TRBJ2-2, with 9 bases fitting TRBD2. CDR3 length: 15 amino acids. Germline V gene data show CDR1 as MDHEN and CDR2 as SYDVKM. With V trimmed by 5 bases and J by 7 bases, 8 bases remained unmatched. The CDR3 DNA is TGTGCCAGCAGTCCCCCGATAGCGGGAGTCGGGGAGCTGTTTTTT. This translates into CASSPPIAGVGELFF.

This chain links TRBV11-2 with TRBJ2-1; possible D gene TRBD2, 7 bases. The CDR3 consists of 12 residues. In germline, CDR1 is SGHAT, CDR2 FQNNGV. The V and J ends lost 6 bases and 8 bases respectively, with 11 bases between them. The CDR3 DNA follows: TGTGCCAGCAGGGGGGGGGCCTATGAGCAGTTCTTC. It specifies CASRGGAYEQFF. Full variable domain (outside the CDR3, taken from reference TRBV11-2 and TRBJ2-1): EAGVAQSPRYKIIEKRQSVAFWCNPISGHATLYWYQQILGQGPKLLIQFQNNGVVDDSQLPKDRFSAERLKGVDSTLKIQPAKLEDSAVYLCASRGGAYEQFFGPGTRLTVL.

V and J are TRBV5-1 and TRBJ2-7; the D is unclear. The length of the CDR3 is 15 residues. The germline V and J ends were trimmed by 3 bases and 1 base, with 14 bases remaining between them. Per the germline V gene, CDR1 is SGHRS and CDR2 is YFSETQ. CDR3 amino acids: CASSSPGTRSYEQYF. In nucleotides, the CDR3 is TGCGCCAGCAGCTCACCAGGTACAAGGTCCTACGAGCAGTACTTC.

The chain employs TRBV2 and TRBJ2-1; 10 nucleotides line up with TRBD1. Germline V gene sequence: CDR1 SNHLY, CDR2 FYNNEI. V dropped 4 bases and J dropped 3; count of bases not matched to a gene: 3. This CDR3 contains 15 residues. The CDR3 here is CASSVGTGDYNEQFF. The CDR3 DNA is TGTGCCAGCAGTGTTGGGACAGGGGACTACAATGAGCAGTTCTTC.

This clone was detected only once. The chain has TRBV5-4 and TRBJ1-1; 8 nucleotides align to TRBD1. With 4 bases clipped from V and 4 bases from J, the junction kept 6 bases outside the gene matches. This CDR3 is 14 amino acids long. Germline-derived CDR1 and CDR2 are SGHNT and YYREEE (reference sequence). CDR3 nucleotides: TGTGCCAGCAGCACACAGGGGGGGGTCACTGAAGCTTTCTTT. Its translation: CASSTQGGVTEAFF.

The chain links TRBV28 to TRBJ2-7; maybe TRBD2 (6 bases). CDR1 is MDHEN, CDR2 SYDVKM, per germline. The CDR3 runs to 15 residues. V was cut by 6 bases and J by 0 bases, with 15 bases left in between. The CDR3 coding sequence is TGTGCCAGCAGAGGAGGCGGGACGGCCTCCTACGAGCAGTACTTC. Amino acid sequence: CASRGGGTASYEQYF.

This clone was recorded once. V and J are TRBV28 and TRBJ1-6; the D is unclear. Germline V gives CDR1 MDHEN, CDR2 SYDVKM. V was pared by 3 bases and J by 7 bases, with 13 bases between. The CDR3 has 15 residues. The CDR3 reads CASSFSGLRNSPLHF. CDR3 DNA: TGTGCCAGCAGTTTTTCAGGTCTCAGGAATTCACCCCTCCACTTT.

The chain couples TRBV7-8 to TRBJ2-1; a weak D match, TRBD1 (6 bases). Trimming left V 5 bases short and J 0 bases short, with 14 bases between. The CDR3 extends over 16 amino acids. Germline V gene sequence: CDR1 SGHVS, CDR2 FQNEAQ. In DNA form, the CDR3 reads TGTGCCAGCAGCCCAGAGGACAGTCGCTCCTACAATGAGCAGTTCTTC. Protein sequence: CASSPEDSRSYNEQFF.

This clone turned up a few times. The chain is built from TRBV5-4 and TRBJ1-2; TRBD1 might be the D (5 bases). With 1 base removed from V and 5 bases from J, the gap between germline ends came to 9 bases. Germline assignment: CDR1 SGHNT and CDR2 YYREEE (reference sequence). CDR3 length equals 13 residues. The CDR3 loop reads CASSLTGVYGYTF. The CDR3 bases are TGTGCCAGCAGCTTGACAGGAGTTTATGGCTACACCTTC.

J is TRBJ2-2 and V is TRBV28, with D perhaps matching TRBD1 (5 bases). The CDR3 is made up of 16 amino acids. Germline CDR1 MDHEN, CDR2 SYDVKM. V was trimmed by 2 bases and J by 0 bases, leaving 10 bases between them. CDR3 sequence (DNA): TGTGCCAGCAGTTTAAACCCCAGGGCGAACACCGGGGAGCTGTTTTTT. It codes for CASSLNPRANTGELFF.

Note on this clone: Other nucleotide sequences from this sample produce the same CDR3. The gene calls are TRBV7-2 and TRBJ1-5; D gene unclear. This CDR3 has 13 amino acids. V was trimmed by 5 bases and J by 3 bases, leaving 8 bases between them. The V gene's germline CDR1 is SGHTA and CDR2 FQGNSA. The CDR3 nucleotides are TGTGCCAGCAGCCTGGGCGTCAATCAGCCCCAGCATTTT. Translation: CASSLGVNQPQHF. Drawing the rest from reference TRBV7-2 and TRBJ1-5, the complete variable domain is GAGVSQSPSNKVTEKGKDVELRCDPISGHTALYWYRQSLGQGLEFLIYFQGNSAPDKSGLPSDRFSAERTGGSVSTLTIQRTQQEDSAVYLCASSLGVNQPQHFGDGTRLSIL.

The chain has TRBV7-6 and TRBJ2-1, with D tentatively TRBD2 (6 bases). CDR3 length: 14 residues. V dropped 6 bases and J dropped 4 bases, with 13 bases sitting between them. Germline V gene lookup returns CDR1 SGHVS and CDR2 FNYEAQ. CDR3 protein: CASRLTSQYNEQFF. CDR3 coding DNA: TGTGCCAGCAGGTTGACTAGTCAATACAATGAGCAGTTCTTC.

This chain connects TRBV11-2 to TRBJ1-2; D is unclear. The CDR3 has 14 amino acids. V was trimmed by 5 bases and J by 3 bases, leaving 13 bases between them. The V gene's germline CDR1 is SGHAT and CDR2 FQNNGV. The CDR3 DNA follows: TGTGCCAGCAGCCGGGAGGCGGCAGACTATGGCTACACCTTC. This translates into CASSREAADYGYTF.

This sequence joins TRBV10-3 and TRBJ1-5; no reliable D call. The CDR3 loop spans 12 amino acids. Trimming removed 4 bases at V and 6 bases at J, with 7 bases between. Germline lookup yields CDR1 ENHRY and CDR2 SYGVKD. DNA of the CDR3: TGTGCCATCAGTGGGTCGAGTCAGCCCCAGCATTTT. It encodes CAISGSSQPQHF.

This clone was seen a single time. The chain is built from TRBV10-3 and TRBJ2-1, with D maybe TRBD1 (6 bases). There are 15 residues in the CDR3. Germline V gene sequence: CDR1 ENHRY, CDR2 SYGVKD. The V end lost 2 bases, the J end lost 2 bases, and 10 bases lay between the germline ends. For the CDR3, the DNA is TGTGCCATCAGTGAGGGACAGCGAACCTACAATGAGCAGTTCTTC. Its protein is CAISEGQRTYNEQFF.

This chain connects TRBV5-1 to TRBJ2-1, with TRBD1 matching 10 bases. Germline assignment: CDR1 SGHRS and CDR2 YFSETQ. V was clipped by 3 bases and J by 8 bases; unmatched bases: 8. CDR3 size: 15 residues. CDR3 residues: CASSSGTGVFYEQFF. The CDR3 region has the DNA TGCGCCAGCAGCTCCGGGACAGGGGTCTTTTATGAGCAGTTCTTC.

This rearrangement joins TRBV5-6 to TRBJ1-1; possible D gene TRBD1, 5 bases. CDR1 is SGHDT, CDR2 YYEEEE, per germline. V lost 3 bases and J 7 bases, leaving 10 bases between the germline ends. This CDR3 region has 12 residues. CDR3 DNA sequence: TGTGCCAGCAGCTCACAGGCGAATGAAGCTTTCTTT. Translated: CASSSQANEAFF.

The chain links TRBV19 to TRBJ2-5; 9 nucleotides align to TRBD2. There are 15 residues in the CDR3. Germline V gives CDR1 LNHDA, CDR2 SQIVND (reference sequence). The junction had 5 bases not matched to a gene; V was cut back by 4 bases and J by 2 bases. This CDR3 is CASSKSGRTQETQYF. DNA of the CDR3: TGTGCCAGTAGTAAGAGCGGGAGGACACAAGAGACCCAGTACTTC.

This chain joins TRBV14 and TRBJ1-2, with D unclear. V was cut by 0 bases and J by 4 bases, with 9 bases left in between. Germline-derived CDR1 and CDR2 are SGHDN and FVKESK. The CDR3 covers 14 residues. The CDR3 region has the DNA TGTGCCAGCAGCCAAGATCGCGGATTCTATGGCTACACCTTC. The encoded protein is CASSQDRGFYGYTF.

In DNA, the CDR3 is TGTGCCAGCAGCTTACAGGGGGCCGGGGCCAACGTCCTGACTTTC. Its translation is CASSLQGAGANVLTF. The chain employs TRBV7-9 and TRBJ2-6; 8 bases are shared with TRBD1. Looked up from germline, CDR1 is SEHNR and CDR2 is FQNEAQ (reference sequence). The trim removed 2 bases at V and 4 bases at J, leaving 1 base unmatched. The CDR3 has 15 amino acids.

This clone was picked up many times. The rearrangement links TRBV6-5 to TRBJ1-5; D call uncertain. The ends were cut back, 5 bases at V and 0 bases at J, with 8 bases in the middle. CDR1 and CDR2 from the germline V gene are MNHEY and SVGAGI. This CDR3 has 14 amino acids. The CDR3 DNA sequence: TGTGCCAGCAGTAGAGACAATAGCAATCAGCCCCAGCATTTT. Amino acids: CASSRDNSNQPQHF.

V and J are TRBV4-1 and TRBJ2-1; TRBD1 is a possible D gene (5 bases). The CDR3 has 17 amino acids. Germline V gene data show CDR1 as MGHRA and CDR2 as YSYEKL. Trimming took off 3 bases at V and 0 bases at J, with 15 bases between the two ends. The CDR3 DNA reads as TGCGCCAGCAGCCACCCAGCAGTTGACAGCTCCTACAATGAGCAGTTCTTC. The encoded protein is CASSHPAVDSSYNEQFF.

The rearrangement uses TRBV3-1 (or the pseudogene TRBV3-2) and TRBJ2-1, with 8 bases lining up with TRBD2. The CDR3 totals 15 residues. After removal of 5 bases from V and 2 bases from J, the junction contained 5 bases not matched to a gene. CDR1 LGHDT and CDR2 YNNKEL come from the germline V gene (reference sequence). CDR3 nucleotides: TGTGCCAGCAGCGGATTAGCGGGGACCTACAATGAGCAGTTCTTC. It yields the protein CASSGLAGTYNEQFF.